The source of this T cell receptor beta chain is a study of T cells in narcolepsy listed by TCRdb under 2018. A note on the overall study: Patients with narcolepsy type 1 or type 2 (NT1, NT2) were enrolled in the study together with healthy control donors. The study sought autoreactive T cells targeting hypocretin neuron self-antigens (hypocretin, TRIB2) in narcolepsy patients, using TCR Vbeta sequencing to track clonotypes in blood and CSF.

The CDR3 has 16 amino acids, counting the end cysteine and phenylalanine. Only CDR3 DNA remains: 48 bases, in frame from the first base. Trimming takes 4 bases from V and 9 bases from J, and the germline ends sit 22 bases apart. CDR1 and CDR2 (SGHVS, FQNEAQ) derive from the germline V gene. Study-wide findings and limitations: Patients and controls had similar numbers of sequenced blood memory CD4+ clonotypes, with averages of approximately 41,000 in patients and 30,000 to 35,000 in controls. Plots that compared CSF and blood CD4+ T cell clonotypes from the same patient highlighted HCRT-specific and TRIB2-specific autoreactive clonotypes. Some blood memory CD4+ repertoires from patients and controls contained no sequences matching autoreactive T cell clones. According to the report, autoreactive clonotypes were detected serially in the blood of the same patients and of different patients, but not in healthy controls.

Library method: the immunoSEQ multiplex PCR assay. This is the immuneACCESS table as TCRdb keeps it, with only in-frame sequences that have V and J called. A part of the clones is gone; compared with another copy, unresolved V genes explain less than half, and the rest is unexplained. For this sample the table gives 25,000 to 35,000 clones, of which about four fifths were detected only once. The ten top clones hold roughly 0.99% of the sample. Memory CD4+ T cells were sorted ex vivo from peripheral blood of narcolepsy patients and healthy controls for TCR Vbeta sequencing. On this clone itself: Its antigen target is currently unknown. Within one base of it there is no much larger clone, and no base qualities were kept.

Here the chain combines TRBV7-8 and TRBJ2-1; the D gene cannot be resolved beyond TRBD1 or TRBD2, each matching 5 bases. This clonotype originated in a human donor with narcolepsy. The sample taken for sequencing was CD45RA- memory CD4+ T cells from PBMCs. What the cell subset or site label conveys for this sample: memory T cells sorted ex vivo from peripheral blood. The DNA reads TGTGCCAGCAGCTCATTAGGGGTGGCCGCCGCGGGTGAGCAGTTCTTC. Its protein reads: CASSSLGVAAAGEQFF.